This TCR beta chain was recorded in a study of response to subunit inactivated influenza vaccine. After removal of 7 bases from V and 3 bases from J, the junction contained 11 bases not matched to a gene. This CDR3 region has 15 residues. Per germline, CDR1 DFQATT and CDR2 SNEGSKA (reference sequence). Each CDR3 protein is one row after TCRdb ran MiXCR on the RT-PCR reads. The table shows 540,000 or so distinct CDR3 sequences, with 10% to 15% occurring only once. This clonotype occurred once. Antigen: not known. Study-level findings and limits: Authors suggested seasonal influenza vaccinations each recruit few new T cells.

The chain combines TRBV20-1 with TRBJ1-5, with 8 bases aligning to TRBD1. This TCR was recovered from a middle-aged man who received an inactivated influenza vaccine. This sample comprised PBMCs from blood, obtained roughly 6 weeks after vaccination. The CDR3 nucleotides are TGCAGTGTGGAAGGACAGGGATGGTACAATCAGCCCCAGCATTTT. Translating gives CSVEGQGWYNQPQHF.